The 5 T cell receptor beta chains below all came from one sample that was sequenced in a study of T cell responses to AZD1222 COVID-19 vaccine. Using immunoSEQ multiplex PCR, the repertoire was profiled, and TCRdb retains in-frame clones only, with some absent. The top ten clones hold about 4.6% of a sample with 150,000 to 200,000 clones, 90% to 95% of them seen once. The input for sequencing was peripheral blood, taken 28 days after the second AZD1222 dose. These receptors were collected from an adult who received the AZD1222 COVID-19 vaccine.

The chain couples TRBV2 to TRBJ2-1, with 7 positions matching TRBD1. V dropped 5 bases and J dropped 8; count of bases not matched to a gene: 12. In germline, CDR1 is SNHLY, CDR2 FYNNEI. There are 15 residues in the CDR3. In DNA, the CDR3 is TGTGCCAGCAGTCCGGGACAGCCGAGTCTCTATGAGCAGTTCTTC. It encodes CASSPGQPSLYEQFF.

This rearrangement joins TRBV10-1 to TRBJ2-7; 7 bases align to TRBD1. Per germline, CDR1 WNHNN and CDR2 SYGVQD (reference sequence). The CDR3 spans 16 residues. J lost 0 bases, V lost 0 bases, and 5 bases had no gene match. CDR3 loop: CASSESAAGGSYEQYF. As DNA, the CDR3 is TGCGCCAGCAGTGAGTCTGCGGCAGGGGGCTCCTACGAGCAGTACTTC.

The chain carries TRBV4-3 and TRBJ1-2; D gene ambiguous. The V gene's germline CDR1 is LGHNA and CDR2 YSLEER. Trimming stripped 0 bases from V and 5 bases from J, with 10 bases between. CDR3 length: 14 residues. The CDR3 DNA sequence: TGCGCCAGCAGCCAAGATTCTAACTCGTATGGCTACACCTTC. Translating it yields CASSQDSNSYGYTF.

The rearrangement uses TRBV6-5 and TRBJ2-2, with 12 bases matching TRBD2. CDR1 is MNHEY, CDR2 SVGAGI, per germline. The CDR3 spans 15 residues. Trimming took 8 bases from V and 5 from J; bases not matched to a gene: 6. The CDR3 DNA is TGTGCCAGCGGTCGAACTAGCGGGGGGACCGGGGAGCTGTTTTTT. It translates to CASGRTSGGTGELFF.

The V gene is TRBV6-2 or TRBV6-3, the J gene TRBJ2-7; D is ambiguous. The CDR3 has 17 amino acids. Germline V lookup: CDR1 MNHEY, CDR2 SVGEGT. Trimming took off 0 bases at V and 0 bases at J, with 15 bases between the two ends. CDR3 sequence reads: CASSYSHLSGNSYEQYF. The CDR3 DNA reads as TGTGCCAGCAGTTACTCCCATTTATCCGGAAACTCCTACGAGCAGTACTTC.